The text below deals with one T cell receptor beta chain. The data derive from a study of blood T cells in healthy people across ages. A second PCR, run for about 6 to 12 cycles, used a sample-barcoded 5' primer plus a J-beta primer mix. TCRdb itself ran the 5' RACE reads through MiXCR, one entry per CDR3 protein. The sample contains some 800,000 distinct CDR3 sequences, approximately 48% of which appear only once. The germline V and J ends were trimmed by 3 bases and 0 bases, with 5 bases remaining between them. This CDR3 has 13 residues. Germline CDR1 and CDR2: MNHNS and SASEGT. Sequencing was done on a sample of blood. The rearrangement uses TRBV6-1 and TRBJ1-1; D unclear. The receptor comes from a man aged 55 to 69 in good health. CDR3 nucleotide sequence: TGTGCCAGCAGTGACCTCATGAACACTGAAGCTTTCTTT. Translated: CASSDLMNTEAFF.